This T cell receptor (beta chain) was observed in a study of T-cell reconstitution after alpha-beta-depleted transplantation in children. The TCRbeta library incorporated unique molecular identifiers. TCRdb reprocessed the PCR reads with MiXCR, giving one entry per CDR3 protein. The data show hundreds of thousands of distinct CDR3 sequences, roughly 15% seen once. The CDR3 totals 12 residues. Germline CDR1 is DFQATT and CDR2 is SNEGSKA (reference sequence). Trimming removed 3 bases at V and 4 bases at J, with 9 bases between. In regard to this clonotype: This could be a read error, since a much larger clone is one nucleotide away. The conserved phenylalanine or tryptophan is not found at the CDR3 terminus, so this likely reflects a read error.

Sequenced here: PBMCs from the stem cell graft donor, sampled from the stem cell graft. The V and J genes are TRBV20-1 and TRBJ2-5; D uncertain. This receptor was identified in a human donor who donated a stem cell graft to a child with acute myeloid leukemia. CDR3 residues: CSASEWSETQYS. CDR3 nucleotides: TGCAGTGCTAGCGAGTGGTCAGAGACCCAGTACTCC.